The rows below give T cell receptor beta chains drawn from one sample of a study of blood T cell repertoires in COVID-19. The data were produced by immunoSEQ multiplex PCR, yet TCRdb's version contains in-frame clones alone and is incomplete. This repertoire shows about 420,000 clones, approximately 90% found once; its top ten account for 0.8% to 0.9%. Material for sequencing was peripheral blood. The receptors were gathered from a man younger than 35 with COVID-19, enrolled during active disease. The CDR3 runs from the conserved cysteine through the conserved F or W. The D gene is left open where the match is weak. Expanded clones are given a class, and other clones once, few, many or no size at all.

clone size: -; V gene: TRBV2; J gene: TRBJ1-3; D gene: -; CDR3 length: 15; CDR3 protein: CASSEWQGMGNTIYF; CDR3 DNA: TGTGCCAGCAGTGAGTGGCAGGGAATGGGAAACACCATATATTTT
clone size: -; V gene: TRBV29-1; J gene: TRBJ2-4; D gene: -; CDR3 length: 14; CDR3 protein: CSVRQSDAKNIQYF; CDR3 DNA: TGCAGCGTTAGACAGTCCGATGCCAAAAACATTCAGTACTTC
clone size: -; V gene: TRBV7-9; J gene: TRBJ2-1; D gene: TRBD2; CDR3 length: 16; CDR3 protein: CASSPMGTSGSGEQFF; CDR3 DNA: TGTGCCAGCAGCCCTATGGGGACTAGCGGGAGTGGAGAGCAGTTCTTC
clone size: -; V gene: TRBV6-5; J gene: TRBJ2-1; D gene: TRBD2; CDR3 length: 15; CDR3 protein: CASSPLAGANNEQFF; CDR3 DNA: TGTGCCAGCAGTCCGCTAGCGGGGGCGAACAATGAGCAGTTCTTC
clone size: -; V gene: TRBV7-9; J gene: TRBJ2-1; D gene: TRBD2; CDR3 length: 14; CDR3 protein: CASTRTSGNHEQFF; CDR3 DNA: TGTGCCAGCACCCGGACTAGCGGGAACCATGAGCAGTTCTTC
clone size: -; V gene: TRBV18; J gene: TRBJ2-1; D gene: TRBD1; CDR3 length: 16; CDR3 protein: CASSPRYRDRVNEQFF; CDR3 DNA: TGTGCCAGCTCACCGAGGTACCGGGACAGGGTCAATGAGCAGTTCTTC
clone size: once; V gene: TRBV5-1; J gene: TRBJ2-1; D gene: TRBD2; CDR3 length: 15; CDR3 protein: CASSPTSGSYNEQFF; CDR3 DNA: TGCGCCAGCAGCCCGACTAGCGGGAGTTACAATGAGCAGTTCTTC
clone size: once; V gene: TRBV4-1; J gene: TRBJ2-7; D gene: TRBD2; CDR3 length: 14; CDR3 protein: CASARSGGTYEQYF; CDR3 DNA: TGCGCCAGCGCTCGCAGCGGGGGGACCTACGAGCAGTACTTC
clone size: -; V gene: TRBV24-1; J gene: TRBJ2-3; D gene: -; CDR3 length: 13; CDR3 protein: CATSDLYTDTQYF; CDR3 DNA: TGTGCCACCAGTGATTTGTACACAGATACGCAGTATTTT
clone size: -; V gene: TRBV3-1/TRBV3-2; J gene: TRBJ2-7; D gene: TRBD1; CDR3 length: 15; CDR3 protein: CASTDRDRGSYEQYF; CDR3 DNA: TGTGCCAGCACCGATCGGGACAGGGGCTCCTACGAGCAGTACTTC
clone size: -; V gene: TRBV24-1; J gene: TRBJ2-5; D gene: -; CDR3 length: 16; CDR3 protein: CATSFGHGGRQETQYF; CDR3 DNA: TGTGCCACCAGTTTTGGCCACGGGGGTAGACAAGAGACCCAGTACTTC
clone size: -; V gene: TRBV7-9; J gene: TRBJ2-1; D gene: TRBD2; CDR3 length: 15; CDR3 protein: CASSTQRGSYNEQFF; CDR3 DNA: TGTGCCAGCAGCACACAGCGGGGGTCCTACAATGAGCAGTTCTTC
clone size: -; V gene: TRBV27; J gene: TRBJ2-5; D gene: -; CDR3 length: 14; CDR3 protein: CASSLARAAETQYF; CDR3 DNA: TGTGCCAGCAGCCTCGCCAGGGCGGCGGAGACCCAGTACTTC
clone size: -; V gene: TRBV5-5; J gene: TRBJ2-1; D gene: -; CDR3 length: 15; CDR3 protein: CASSFSGTSYNEQFF; CDR3 DNA: TGTGCCAGCAGCTTCTCCGGGACTTCCTACAATGAGCAGTTCTTC
clone size: -; V gene: TRBV13; J gene: TRBJ1-3; D gene: -; CDR3 length: 12; CDR3 protein: CASSALRDTIYF; CDR3 DNA: TGTGCCAGCAGCGCCCTGCGGGACACCATATATTTT
clone size: -; V gene: TRBV4-2; J gene: TRBJ1-2; D gene: -; CDR3 length: 13; CDR3 protein: CASSQDTNYGYTF; CDR3 DNA: TGTGCCAGCAGCCAAGACACTAACTATGGCTACACCTTC
clone size: once; V gene: TRBV10-3; J gene: TRBJ2-1; D gene: TRBD1; CDR3 length: 12; CDR3 protein: CANRDRDNEQFF; CDR3 DNA: TGTGCCAACCGGGACAGAGACAATGAGCAGTTCTTC
clone size: -; V gene: TRBV24-1; J gene: TRBJ1-2; D gene: TRBD1; CDR3 length: 18; CDR3 protein: CATSAKSRQGPASYGYTF; CDR3 DNA: TGTGCCACCAGTGCCAAATCAAGACAGGGGCCGGCCTCCTATGGCTACACCTTC
clone size: once; V gene: TRBV7-9; J gene: TRBJ1-2; D gene: -; CDR3 length: 15; CDR3 protein: CASSFNNGQGGGYTF; CDR3 DNA: TGTGCCAGCAGCTTCAACAATGGCCAGGGCGGTGGCTACACCTTC
clone size: -; V gene: TRBV11-2; J gene: TRBJ2-7; D gene: TRBD1; CDR3 length: 16; CDR3 protein: CASSLDRGQGTYEQYF; CDR3 DNA: TGTGCCAGCAGCTTAGACAGGGGGCAAGGAACCTACGAGCAGTACTTC
clone size: once; V gene: TRBV19; J gene: TRBJ2-1; D gene: TRBD2; CDR3 length: 15; CDR3 protein: CASILTSGADNEQFF; CDR3 DNA: TGTGCCAGTATCCTGACTAGCGGGGCAGACAATGAGCAGTTCTTC
clone size: -; V gene: TRBV6-5; J gene: TRBJ1-1; D gene: -; CDR3 length: 14; CDR3 protein: CASRRDLGNTEAFF; CDR3 DNA: TGTGCCAGCAGAAGGGACTTAGGGAACACTGAAGCTTTCTTT